The count of the clone carrying this T cell receptor beta chain is one. Germline is not matched at one junction end, which may reflect a read error. With 500 to 650 ng total RNA as template and a constant-region primer, TCR beta cDNA was made. For TCR beta, libraries were produced by three nested multiplex PCR rounds using slightly modified ARM-PCR. With TRBV1-TRBV30 forward primers and a C-beta reverse primer, the first two PCR rounds were run for roughly 10 cycles each. TCRdb reprocessed the multiplex PCR reads via MiXCR and lists one record per CDR3 protein. The table lists roughly 30,000 distinct CDR3 sequences, roughly 77% of them singletons. This sample was taken from a study of tumor-infiltrating lymphocytes in primary liver carcinoma. The CDR3 spans 14 residues. Germline V CDR1 and CDR2: SGHNT, YENEEA. Scientists recovered RNA and DNA together from around 20-30 mg of unsorted bulk tissue.

The rearrangement links TRBV11-3 to TRBJ2-7; 7 bases match TRBD1. The clonotype was recovered from a woman younger than 45 with primary liver carcinoma and hepatitis B virus infection. Source material: liver tumor tissue from sampling region 3. Specified subset: tumor region T3, left-lateral pole. The chain's CDR3 is CVSSTGASSYEQYF. DNA for the CDR3: TGTGTCAGCAGCACAGGGGCAAGCTCCTATGAGCAGTACTTC.